This T cell receptor beta chain emerged from a study of T cell responses to AZD1222 COVID-19 vaccine. General observations from the study: Baseline antibody screening turned up just a handful of seropositive AZD1222 recipients. The breadth and depth of Spike-specific TCRs increased once two AZD1222 doses had been given. Most donors were white British, females outnumbered males, and clonal diversity was possibly underestimated. Nearly half of spike-specific TCRs reportedly target variant regions that are unmutated in the B.1.351 and B.1.1.7 variants.

In regard to this clone: Its antigen remains unknown.

V was clipped by 3 bases and J by 7 bases, with 9 bases between them. The CDR3 length is 12 residues. Germline CDR1 is ENHRY and CDR2 is SYGVKD. Method: immunoSEQ multiplex PCR; TCRdb's copy keeps in-frame clones and lacks some. The repertoire holds some 130,000 clones, with about 90% as singletons. The rearrangement links TRBV10-3 to TRBJ2-5, with D possibly being TRBD1 (5 bases). The sample consisted of peripheral blood, taken on day 0 of AZD1222 vaccination. The sequence derives from an adult in good health. CDR3 DNA: TGTGCCATCAGTGACTCCCAGGGGACCCAGTACTTC. As protein: CAISDSQGTQYF.